The entry below gives a single T cell receptor (beta chain) sequence along with its context. Assay: immunoSEQ multiplex PCR; the TCRdb copy retains only in-frame clones and omits some. Among around 82,000 clones, around 91% were seen once, and the ten largest hold less than 15%. The source of the sample is a study of blood T cell repertoires in COVID-19. The V segment lost 4 bases and the J segment 7 bases; nucleotides outside the gene matches: 7. CDR1 is SGHTA and CDR2 is FQGNSA in the germline V gene. CDR3 length equals 14 residues. The receptor comes from a man between 65 and 85 years old with active or convalescent COVID-19. V gene TRBV7-2 combines with J gene TRBJ2-1; 7 nucleotides line up with TRBD2. Sequencing was done on a sample of peripheral blood. CDR3 residues: CASSWGGDRNEQFF. The CDR3, as DNA: TGTGCCAGCAGCTGGGGAGGGGATCGGAATGAGCAGTTCTTC.